The 23 T cell receptor beta chains presented below share a single source sample, sequenced in a study of technical replicates of blood from a few donors. Assay used: immunoSEQ multiplex PCR; TCRdb lists only in-frame clones, some missing. The sample holds 9,500 to 15,000 clones, around nine tenths seen once. The sequenced sample consisted of PBMCs. The receptors stem from a human donor in good health.

This chain links TRBV2 with TRBJ1-2; TRBD1 matches 7 bases. With V trimmed by 2 bases and J by 7 bases, 34 bases remained unmatched. Germline V CDR1 and CDR2: SNHLY, FYNNEI. The CDR3 runs 23 residues. The chain's CDR3 is CASSENLRGSWGQIILTMLGYTF. CDR3 bases: TGTGCCAGCAGTGAAAATCTGAGGGGTAGCTGGGGACAGATTATTTTAACTATGCTTGGCTACACCTTC.

The CDR3 here is CASSIDTGDYGYTF. The CDR3 DNA reads as TGTGCCAGTAGTATCGACACAGGGGACTATGGCTACACCTTC. The rearrangement uses TRBV19 and TRBJ1-2, with 7 positions matching TRBD1. The CDR3 has 14 amino acids. CDR1 LNHDA and CDR2 SQIVND come from the germline V gene (reference sequence). Trimming cost V 3 bases and J 3 bases; bases outside gene matches: 4.

The chain couples TRBV10-2 to TRBJ2-7, with a possible D match to TRBD1 (6 bases). The CDR3 is 14 residues long. Per the germline V gene, CDR1 is WSHSY and CDR2 is SAAADI. V lost 0 bases to trimming and J lost 2 bases, with 8 bases between them. CDR3 DNA sequence: TGCGCCAGCAGTGAGTCGTGGGGGCCCTACGAGCAGTACTTC. Its protein product is CASSESWGPYEQYF.

This chain connects TRBV7-6 to TRBJ2-3; 10 bases agree with TRBD2. V was pared by 3 bases and J by 5 bases, with 8 bases of the junction left unmatched. Looked up from germline, CDR1 is SGHVS and CDR2 is FNYEAQ. The CDR3 contains 16 residues. The CDR3 region has the DNA TGTGCCAGCAGCTTGATAACTAGCGGGGCGGGAGATACGCAGTATTTT. It yields the protein CASSLITSGAGDTQYF.

In nucleotides, the CDR3 is TGTGCCGGTTGGTGGACTAGCGGGAATTTCGGAAGCTCCTACGAGCAGTACTTC. Encoded protein: CAGWWTSGNFGSSYEQYF. The genes are TRBV12-1 and TRBJ2-7; TRBD2, the D gene given by the table, was not confirmed from the DNA. TRBV12-1 is an annotated pseudogene. The CDR3 totals 18 residues.

The chain uses TRBV2 and TRBJ2-5; maybe TRBD1 (5 bases). Germline V gives CDR1 SNHLY, CDR2 FYNNEI. The CDR3 loop spans 15 amino acids. With 1 base removed from V and 8 bases from J, the gap between germline ends came to 17 bases. The CDR3 here is CASSEGGPALYTQYF. DNA of the CDR3: TGTGCCAGCAGTGAAGGGGGCCCAGCGTTATATACCCAGTACTTC.

The chain combines TRBV7-8 with TRBJ2-7, with TRBD2 matching over 9 bases. The junction had 6 bases not matched to a gene; V was cut back by 1 base and J by 2 bases. This CDR3 comprises 16 residues. The germline gives CDR1 SGHVS, CDR2 FQNEAQ. This CDR3 reads CASSLGASGITYEQYF. The CDR3, as DNA: TGTGCCAGCAGCTTAGGGGCTAGCGGGATTACCTACGAGCAGTACTTC.

Written as DNA, the CDR3 is TGTGCCAGCAGTGACGGGAGTCGGGGAAACACCATATATTTT. The encoded protein is CASSDGSRGNTIYF. The rearrangement joins TRBV28 to TRBJ1-3, with D unresolved. The CDR3 spans 14 residues. Per germline, CDR1 MDHEN and CDR2 SYDVKM. V was cut by 5 bases and J by 4 bases, with 12 bases left in between.

The V gene is TRBV5-1, the J gene TRBJ2-1; 12 positions agree with TRBD1. The germline V gene has CDR1 SGHRS and CDR2 YFSETQ. This CDR3 spans 14 amino acids. The V and J ends lost 8 bases and 8 bases, in that order; junction bases with no gene match: 8. CDR3: CASNAGTGGYEQFF. In DNA, the CDR3 is TGCGCCAGTAACGCCGGGACAGGGGGCTATGAGCAGTTCTTC. Full variable domain (outside the CDR3, taken from reference TRBV5-1 and TRBJ2-1): KAGVTQTPRYLIKTRGQQVTLSCSPISGHRSVSWYQQTPGQGLQFLFEYFSETQRNKGNFPGRFSGRQFSNSRSEMNVSTLELGDSALYLCASNAGTGGYEQFFGPGTRLTVL.

The rearrangement links TRBV7-2 to TRBJ2-3, with 10 positions matching TRBD1. The CDR3 consists of 16 residues. The V gene's germline CDR1 is SGHTA and CDR2 FQGNSA. The ends lost 1 base at V and 1 base at J; junction bases unmatched: 2. CDR3 protein: CASSLGGTGGTDTQYF. The CDR3 DNA reads TGTGCCAGCAGCTTAGGCGGGACAGGGGGCACAGATACGCAGTATTTT.

The chain links TRBV2 to TRBJ1-2; 8 nucleotides match TRBD1. The CDR3 length is 14 residues. With 4 bases clipped from V and 3 bases from J, the junction kept 4 bases outside the gene matches. The germline CDR1 and CDR2 sequences are SNHLY and FYNNEI. The CDR3 sequence: CASSAQGADYGYTF. For the CDR3, the DNA is TGTGCCAGCAGTGCTCAGGGGGCCGACTATGGCTACACCTTC.

The genes are TRBV5-8 and TRBJ2-7, with D perhaps matching TRBD1 (6 bases). Germline V gives CDR1 SGHTS, CDR2 YDEGEE. V lost 4 bases and J 0 bases, leaving 17 bases between the germline ends. The length of the CDR3 is 16 residues. The CDR3 protein is CASSGLQGRSSYEQYF. As DNA, the CDR3 is TGTGCCAGCAGCGGCCTACAGGGAAGAAGCTCCTACGAGCAGTACTTC.

The chain has TRBV29-1 and TRBJ2-1; a weak D match, TRBD2 (6 bases). CDR1 is SQVTM and CDR2 is ANQGSEA in the germline V gene. The CDR3 runs to 11 residues. V was clipped by 3 bases and J by 11 bases, with 11 bases between them. CDR3 residues: CSVDGTSQQFF. CDR3 DNA: TGCAGCGTTGACGGGACTTCTCAGCAGTTCTTC.

This rearrangement joins TRBV11-3 to TRBJ2-1; D is possibly TRBD2 (6 bases). This CDR3 contains 15 residues. Trimming shortened V by 5 bases and J by 1 base, and 12 bases separated the two germline ends. In germline, CDR1 is SGHNT, CDR2 YENEEA. The CDR3 nucleotides read TGTGCCAGCAGCCTCGGGGCGGGATCCTACAATGAGCAGTTCTTC. Translating gives CASSLGAGSYNEQFF.

This clone was picked up a small number of times. The J gene is TRBJ1-2, the V gene TRBV6-5; D may be TRBD1 (5 bases). The CDR3 length is 13 residues. The germline V and J ends were trimmed by 6 bases and 3 bases, with 11 bases remaining between them. Germline CDR1 and CDR2: MNHEY and SVGAGI. Written as DNA, the CDR3 is TGTGCCAGCAGATACGACAGAGACTATGGCTACACCTTC. This translates into CASRYDRDYGYTF.

This clone showed up just a few times. The genes are TRBV5-4 and TRBJ2-1; TRBD1 matches 7 bases. V lost 2 bases and J lost 5; bases outside the gene matches: 4. The germline CDR1 and CDR2 sequences are SGHNT and YYREEE (reference sequence). The CDR3 sequence is 14 residues long. In nucleotides, the CDR3 is TGTGCCAGCAGCTTCGGGACAGAAAACAATGAGCAGTTCTTC. Residues: CASSFGTENNEQFF.

The CDR3 region is CSAEGPGEQYF. The CDR3 DNA follows: TGCAGTGCCGAGGGTCCCGGCGAGCAGTACTTC. The chain uses TRBV20-1 and TRBJ2-7; TRBD2 might be the D (5 bases). CDR1 is DFQATT and CDR2 is SNEGSKA in the germline V gene (reference sequence). The germline V and J ends were trimmed by 6 bases and 6 bases, with 12 bases remaining between them. The CDR3 extends over 11 amino acids.

This clone showed up just once. This chain joins TRBV6-5 and TRBJ2-2; 8 nucleotides agree with TRBD1. Trimming took 6 bases from V and 0 from J; bases not matched to a gene: 3. Germline CDR1 is MNHEY and CDR2 is SVGAGI. The CDR3 contains 15 residues. The CDR3 coding sequence is TGTGCCAGCAGGGGACAGGTAGCGAACACCGGGGAGCTGTTTTTT. Translation: CASRGQVANTGELFF.

The chain combines TRBV12-5 with TRBJ2-1; the D gene is possibly TRBD1 (5 bases). V lost 0 bases and J 15 bases, leaving 21 bases between the germline ends. CDR1 and CDR2 (germline): LGHNT, FRNRAP. The CDR3 has 15 amino acids. Here the CDR3 DNA reads TGTGCTAGTGGTTTGGTTACTGGGGCGTACTCTAAGCGGTTCTTC. It specifies CASGLVTGAYSKRFF.

In this sample, this clone turned up once. The chain is built from TRBV25-1 and TRBJ2-3, with 11 positions matching TRBD2. CDR3 length equals 14 residues. The ends lost 6 bases at V and 4 bases at J; junction bases unmatched: 3. In germline, CDR1 is MGHDK, CDR2 SYGVNS. The CDR3 DNA reads TGTGCCAGCAGGACTAGCGGGAAACCAGATACGCAGTATTTT. Its translation: CASRTSGKPDTQYF.

This clone was seen only once. V and J are TRBV28 and TRBJ1-2; D uncertain. V was trimmed by 2 bases and J by 7 bases, leaving 14 bases between them. CDR3 length: 14 amino acids. The V gene's germline CDR1 is MDHEN and CDR2 SYDVKM. The CDR3 region has the DNA TGTGCCAGCAGTTTACTAGTGCCCGACCGTGGCTACACCTTC. Encoded protein: CASSLLVPDRGYTF.

The chain is built from TRBV11-2 and TRBJ2-1; D might be TRBD1 (6 bases). This CDR3 is 14 amino acids long. Germline V lookup: CDR1 SGHAT, CDR2 FQNNGV. V was pared by 6 bases and J by 8 bases, with 17 bases between. The DNA of the CDR3 is TGTGCCAGCAGGGAACGGGACACATACCATGAGCAGTTCTTC. Amino acids: CASRERDTYHEQFF.

The chain joins TRBV19 to TRBJ2-5; D is perhaps TRBD2 (5 bases). Looked up from germline, CDR1 is LNHDA and CDR2 is SQIVND (reference sequence). There are 13 residues in the CDR3. The ends were cut back, 5 bases at V and 2 bases at J, with 9 bases in the middle. DNA for the CDR3: TGTGCCAGTAGTCCGGGGATACAAGAGACCCAGTACTTC. Translating it yields CASSPGIQETQYF.